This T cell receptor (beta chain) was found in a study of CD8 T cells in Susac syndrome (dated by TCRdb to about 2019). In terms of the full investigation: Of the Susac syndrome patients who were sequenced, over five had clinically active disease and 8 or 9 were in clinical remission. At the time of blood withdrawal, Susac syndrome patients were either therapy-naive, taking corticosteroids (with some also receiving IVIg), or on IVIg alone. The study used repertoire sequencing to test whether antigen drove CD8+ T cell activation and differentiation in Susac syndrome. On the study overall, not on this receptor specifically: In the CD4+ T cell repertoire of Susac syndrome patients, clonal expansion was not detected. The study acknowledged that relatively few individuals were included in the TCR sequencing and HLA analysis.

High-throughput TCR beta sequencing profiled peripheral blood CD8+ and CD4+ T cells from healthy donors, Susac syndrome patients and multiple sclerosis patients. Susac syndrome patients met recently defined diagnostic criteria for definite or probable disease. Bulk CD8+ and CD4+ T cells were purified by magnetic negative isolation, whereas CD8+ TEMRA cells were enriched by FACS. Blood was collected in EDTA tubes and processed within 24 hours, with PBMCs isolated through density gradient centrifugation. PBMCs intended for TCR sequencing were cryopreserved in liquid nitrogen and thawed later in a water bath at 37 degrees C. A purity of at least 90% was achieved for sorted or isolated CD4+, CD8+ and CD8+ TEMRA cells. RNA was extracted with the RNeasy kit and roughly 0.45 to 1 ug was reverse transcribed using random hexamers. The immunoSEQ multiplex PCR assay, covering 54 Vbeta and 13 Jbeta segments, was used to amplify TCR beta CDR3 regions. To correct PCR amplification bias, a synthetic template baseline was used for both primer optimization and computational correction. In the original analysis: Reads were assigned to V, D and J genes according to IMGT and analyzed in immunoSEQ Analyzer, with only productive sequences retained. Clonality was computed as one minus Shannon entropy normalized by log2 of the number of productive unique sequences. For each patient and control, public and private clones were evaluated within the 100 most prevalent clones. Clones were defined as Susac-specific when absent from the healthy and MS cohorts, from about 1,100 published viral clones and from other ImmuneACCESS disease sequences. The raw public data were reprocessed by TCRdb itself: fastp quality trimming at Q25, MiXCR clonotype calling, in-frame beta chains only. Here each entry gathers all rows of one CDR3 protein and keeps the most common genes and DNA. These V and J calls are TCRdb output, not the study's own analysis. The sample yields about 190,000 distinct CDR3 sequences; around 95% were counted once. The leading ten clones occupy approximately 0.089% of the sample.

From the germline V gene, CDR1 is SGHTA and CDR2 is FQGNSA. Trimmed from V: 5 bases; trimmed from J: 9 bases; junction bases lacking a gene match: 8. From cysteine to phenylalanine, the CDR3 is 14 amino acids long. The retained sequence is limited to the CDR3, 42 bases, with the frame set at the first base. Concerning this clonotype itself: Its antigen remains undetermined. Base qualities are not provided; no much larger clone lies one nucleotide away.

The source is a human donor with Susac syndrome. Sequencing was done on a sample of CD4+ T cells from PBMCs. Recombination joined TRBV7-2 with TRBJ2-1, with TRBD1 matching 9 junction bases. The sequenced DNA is TGTGCCAGCAGCCGGGACAGGGCTGCTGCTGAGCAGTTCTTC. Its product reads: CASSRDRAAAEQFF.